This TCR beta chain was identified in a study of T cell responses to AZD1222 COVID-19 vaccine. Study context: Second-dose timings of about 4 or about 12 weeks were pooled.

Germline loops: CDR1 SNHLY, CDR2 FYNNEI. CDR3 size: 13 residues. Trimming shortened V by 6 bases and J by 6 bases, and 12 bases separated the two germline ends. This table comes from immunoSEQ multiplex PCR, and its TCRdb copy is limited to in-frame clones, with some not included. Among approximately 92,000 clones listed, 70% to 90% were seen once. This clone is a singleton in its sample. This chain connects TRBV2 to TRBJ1-5; D might be TRBD1 (5 bases). The clonotype originates from an adult in good health. Sequenced here: peripheral blood, sampled on day 0 of AZD1222 vaccination. Written as DNA, the CDR3 is TGTGCCAGCAGGCTCCAAGACAGTCAGCCCCAGCATTTT. As protein: CASRLQDSQPQHF.